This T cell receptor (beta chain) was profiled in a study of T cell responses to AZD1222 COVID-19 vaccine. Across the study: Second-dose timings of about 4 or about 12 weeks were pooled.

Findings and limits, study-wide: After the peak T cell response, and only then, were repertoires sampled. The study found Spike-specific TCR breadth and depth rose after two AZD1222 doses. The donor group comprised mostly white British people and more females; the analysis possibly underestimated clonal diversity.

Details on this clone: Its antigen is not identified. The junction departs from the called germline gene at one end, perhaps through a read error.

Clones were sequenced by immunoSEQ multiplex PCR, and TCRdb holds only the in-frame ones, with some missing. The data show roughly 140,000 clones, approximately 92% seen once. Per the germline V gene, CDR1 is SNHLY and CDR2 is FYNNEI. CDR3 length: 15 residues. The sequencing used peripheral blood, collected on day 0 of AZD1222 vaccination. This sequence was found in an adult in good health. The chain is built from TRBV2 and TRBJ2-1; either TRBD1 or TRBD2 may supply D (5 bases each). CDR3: CASSEEGSSYNEQFF. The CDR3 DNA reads TGTGCCAGCAGCGAAGAGGGGAGCTCCTACAATGAGCAGTTCTTC.